This is a list of T cell receptor beta chains from one sample in a study of T cells after yellow fever vaccination. Via MiXCR, TCRdb re-called the 5' RACE reads, giving one row per CDR3 protein. The table lists approximately 550,000 distinct CDR3 sequences, under 25% of them singletons. The specimen was PBMCs, collected 15 days after the yellow fever booster vaccination. The receptor set was obtained from a young man who received the YFV17D yellow fever vaccine. Each CDR3 is given with its conserved first and last residue. A D gene is named only where the DNA matches it firmly. A row's size may be missing; if present it is once, few, many or a size class.

TGTGCCAGCAGGCCGGCCGGCGGGGGCGAGCAGTACTTC CASRPAGGGEQYF TRBJ2-7 TRBD2 - TRBV7-2
TGTGCCAGCAGCCGATCACTAGCCAGATCCACAGATACGCAGTATTTT CASSRSLARSTDTQYF TRBJ2-3 - - TRBV7-2
TGTGCCAGCAGTTACTCGAGCTCACGGGGTTTCTACGAGCAGTACTTC CASSYSSSRGFYEQYF TRBJ2-7 - - TRBV6-5
TGTGCCAGCAGCTTAGCAGGCGGCGGGAGTAAGGAGTACTTC CASSLAGGGSKEYF TRBJ2-5 TRBD2 - TRBV7-2
TGTGCCAGCACCTTGAGCGGAACAGATACGCAGTATTTT CASTLSGTDTQYF TRBJ2-3 - many TRBV28
TGTGCCAGCTCACCGCGGGGTGAAGAGACCCAGTACTTC CASSPRGEETQYF TRBJ2-5 - many TRBV18
TGTGCCAGCAGTTATGATTATAAGCAGTACTTC CASSYDYKQYF TRBJ2-7 - few TRBV6-6
TGCGCCAGCAGCAGGGGACTAGCGGGGACCCCCACAGATACGCAGTATTTT CASSRGLAGTPTDTQYF TRBJ2-3 TRBD2 - TRBV5-1
TGTGCCAGCAGCCTCCAGAGAGGGCTTAATGAAAAACTGTTTTTT CASSLQRGLNEKLFF TRBJ1-4 - few TRBV21-1
TGCGCCAGCAGCGCTCCGGTCTCTGGGGCCAACGTCCTGACTTTC CASSAPVSGANVLTF TRBJ2-6 - few TRBV5-1
TGTGCCAGCAGCTCTACGAGCGGGGCCATTGAGCAGTTCTTC CASSSTSGAIEQFF TRBJ2-1 TRBD2 few TRBV7-6
TGCAGCGTCACTCTGACTAGCGGGAGGGCCTTGGGGGATTTT CSVTLTSGRALGDF TRBJ2-3 TRBD2 many TRBV29-1
TGCGCCAGCAGCTTGGAGGGAATCTATGGCTACACCTTC CASSLEGIYGYTF TRBJ1-2 - few TRBV5-1
TGCAGTGCTAGACTCCCCCCCTCCTACAATGAGCAGTTCTTC CSARLPPSYNEQFF TRBJ2-1 - - TRBV20-1
TGCAGTGCCCCGGACCCGCGACAGAACACCGGGGAGCTGTTTTTT CSAPDPRQNTGELFF TRBJ2-2 - few TRBV20-1
TGTGCCAGCAGCCCTTACGAACTAGCGACCACAGATACGCAGTATTTT CASSPYELATTDTQYF TRBJ2-3 TRBD2 many TRBV7-8
TGCAGCGTTGTAACGCGGCACACAGATACGCAGTATTTT CSVVTRHTDTQYF TRBJ2-3 - - TRBV29-1
TGCAGTGCCTTAAGGAATGAGCAGTTCTTC CSALRNEQFF TRBJ2-1 - many TRBV20-1
TGTGCCAGCAACCCGGGAGGTACCTACGAGCAGTACTTC CASNPGGTYEQYF TRBJ2-7 TRBD2 - TRBV6-6
TGTGCCAGCAAATTGTCGGGGTCGGGAGAGACCCAGTACTTC CASKLSGSGETQYF TRBJ2-5 - few TRBV12-3/TRBV12-4
TGTGCCAGCAGCCCCCGGTGGGCAATCAAGCAGTTCTTC CASSPRWAIKQFF TRBJ2-1 - many TRBV12-3/TRBV12-4
TGCAGTGCTAGCAGGGGGCCCAATGAGCAGTTCTTC CSASRGPNEQFF TRBJ2-1 TRBD1 - TRBV20-1
TGTGCCAGCAACTCTGGATGGGGGAGTCCCTACAATGAGCAGTTCTTC CASNSGWGSPYNEQFF TRBJ2-1 - few TRBV6-2/TRBV6-3
TGTGCCAGCAGCTCGTCCCTGGGAGGGGATGAAAAACTGTTTTTT CASSSSLGGDEKLFF TRBJ1-4 - - TRBV7-8
TGTGCCTGGAGTGTATCGGCGGTCCTAAGGGGCACTGAAGCTTTCTTT CAWSVSAVLRGTEAFF TRBJ1-1 - once TRBV30
TGTGCCAGCAGTTTAGCAGGGGGCAACGAGCAGTACTTC CASSLAGGNEQYF TRBJ2-7 TRBD1 many TRBV12-3/TRBV12-4
TGCGCCAGCAGCCTGGGGGGGGGTGCGAACACCGGGGAGCTGTTTTTT CASSLGGGANTGELFF TRBJ2-2 TRBD2 many TRBV4-3
TGTGCCATCAGTGAGGATTCACAGGGGAATGAGCAGTTCTTC CAISEDSQGNEQFF TRBJ2-1 TRBD1 few TRBV10-3
TGTGCCACCAGCGGGAGCGGGGTCGTCACAGATACGCAGTATTTT CATSGSGVVTDTQYF TRBJ2-3 TRBD2 - TRBV15
TGTGCCAGCAGTTACTCGGCGCGAACAGATACGCAGTATTTT CASSYSARTDTQYF TRBJ2-3 - - TRBV6-2/TRBV6-3
TGTGCCAGCAGAGGCGGACTAGCGGGAGCGGGCACAGATACGCAGTATTTT CASRGGLAGAGTDTQYF TRBJ2-3 TRBD2 - TRBV7-2
TGTGCCAGCAGCTCCTACCTAGCGGGAGTCACAGATACGCAGTATTTT CASSSYLAGVTDTQYF TRBJ2-3 TRBD2 few TRBV7-9
TGTGCCAGCAGTTTCCCGGGGGACAGGGTGGTCGCTGAAGCTTTCTTT CASSFPGDRVVAEAFF TRBJ1-1 TRBD1 - TRBV28
TGTGCCAGCAGCCCACAGATAGGGCACTCCTACGAGCAGTACTTC CASSPQIGHSYEQYF TRBJ2-7 - - TRBV9
TGTGCCAGTAGCCTTGTAGCGGTGGCCACAGATACGCAGTATTTT CASSLVAVATDTQYF TRBJ2-3 - few TRBV19
TGCGCCAGCAGCTTTTCAACTAGCGGGCCTTCCAATGAGCAGTTCTTC CASSFSTSGPSNEQFF TRBJ2-1 TRBD2 - TRBV5-1
TGTGCCAGTAGTATGGGGACAGGGACCTACGAGCAGTACTTC CASSMGTGTYEQYF TRBJ2-7 TRBD1 few TRBV19
TGTGCCAGCAGACCAGGGGTAGGCGCCGGGGAGCTGTTTTTT CASRPGVGAGELFF TRBJ2-2 - - TRBV27
TGTGCCAGCAGCCTCAGGTGGCCGAACACTGAAGCTTTCTTT CASSLRWPNTEAFF TRBJ1-1 - - TRBV6-2/TRBV6-3
TGCAGTGCTACTTCCGGACTCAACAGAGGCGGGGAGCTGTTTTTT CSATSGLNRGGELFF TRBJ2-2 - - TRBV20-1
TGTGCCAGCAGCCAGGGGGTTCGCTATGGCTACACCTTC CASSQGVRYGYTF TRBJ1-2 TRBD1 many TRBV7-2
TGTGCCAGCAGCTTAAGGGGGCAGGCAGATACGCAGTATTTT CASSLRGQADTQYF TRBJ2-3 TRBD1 - TRBV7-2